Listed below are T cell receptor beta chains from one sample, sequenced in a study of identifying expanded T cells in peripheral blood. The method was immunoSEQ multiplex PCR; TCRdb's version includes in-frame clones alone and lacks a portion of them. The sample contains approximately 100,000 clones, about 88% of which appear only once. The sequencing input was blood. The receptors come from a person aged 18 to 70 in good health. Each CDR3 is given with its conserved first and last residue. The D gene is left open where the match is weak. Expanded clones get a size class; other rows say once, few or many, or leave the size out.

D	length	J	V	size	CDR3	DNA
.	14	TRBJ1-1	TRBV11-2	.	CASSQDRDGTEAFF	TGTGCCAGCAGCCAGGACCGGGACGGCACTGAAGCTTTCTTT
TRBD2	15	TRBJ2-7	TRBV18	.	CASSPREGVLDEQYF	TGTGCCAGCTCACCTCGGGAGGGGGTGTTGGACGAGCAGTACTTC
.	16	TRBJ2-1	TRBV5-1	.	CASRLGGGLGTNEQFF	TGCGCCAGCAGATTGGGCGGGGGCTTGGGGACCAATGAGCAGTTCTTC
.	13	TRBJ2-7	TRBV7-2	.	CASSRQGRDEQYF	TGTGCCAGCAGCCGCCAGGGCAGGGACGAGCAGTACTTC
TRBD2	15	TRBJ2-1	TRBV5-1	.	CASSFLADLRDEQFF	TGCGCCAGCAGCTTTCTAGCGGACCTTAGGGATGAGCAGTTCTTC
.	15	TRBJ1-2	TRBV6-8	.	CASHGDSRGLRGYTF	TGTGCCAGTCATGGGGATTCACGGGGCCTGAGGGGCTACACCTTC
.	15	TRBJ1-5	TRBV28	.	CASSFTGGSNQPQHF	TGTGCCAGCAGTTTCACCGGCGGTAGCAATCAGCCCCAGCATTTT
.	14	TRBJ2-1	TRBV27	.	CASSYRIGGDEQFF	TGTGCCAGCAGTTATAGGATAGGGGGGGATGAGCAGTTCTTC
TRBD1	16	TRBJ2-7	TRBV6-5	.	CASSYSRGTGDYEQYF	TGTGCCAGCAGTTACTCGAGGGGGACAGGAGATTACGAGCAGTACTTC
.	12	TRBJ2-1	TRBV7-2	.	CASSFQRYEQFF	TGTGCCAGCAGCTTCCAGCGTTATGAGCAGTTCTTC
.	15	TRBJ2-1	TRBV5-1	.	CASSLDFSSYNEQFF	TGCGCCAGCAGCTTGGATTTTAGCTCCTACAATGAGCAGTTCTTC
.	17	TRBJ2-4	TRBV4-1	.	CASSQGAGSQGINIQYF	TGCGCCAGCAGCCAAGGAGCCGGATCACAAGGGATAAACATTCAGTACTTC
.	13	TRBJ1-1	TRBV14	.	CASSQSPNTEAFF	TGTGCCAGCAGCCAAAGCCCGAACACTGAAGCTTTCTTT
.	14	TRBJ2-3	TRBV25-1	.	CAIGSGISTDTQYF	TGTGCCATCGGAAGCGGAATTAGCACAGATACGCAGTATTTT
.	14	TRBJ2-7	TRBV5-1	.	CASSLGDTQYEQYF	TGCGCCAGCAGCTTGGGAGATACCCAATACGAGCAGTACTTC
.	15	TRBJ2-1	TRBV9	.	CASSVGGDSYNEQFF	TGTGCCAGCAGCGTAGGGGGAGATTCCTACAATGAGCAGTTCTTC
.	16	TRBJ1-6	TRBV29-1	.	CSVEPKAPLNNSPLHF	TGCAGCGTTGAACCCAAGGCCCCACTTAATAATTCACCCCTCCACTTT
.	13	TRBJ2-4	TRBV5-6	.	CASNGQPKNIQYF	TGTGCCAGCAACGGACAACCCAAAAACATTCAGTACTTC
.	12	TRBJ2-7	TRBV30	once	CAWSKGAYEQYF	TGTGCCTGGAGTAAAGGCGCCTACGAGCAGTACTTC
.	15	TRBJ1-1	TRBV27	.	CASSTDRSWNTEAFF	TGTGCCAGCAGTACAGACAGGAGCTGGAACACTGAAGCTTTCTTT
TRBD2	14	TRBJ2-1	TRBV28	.	CASSMGLARNEQFF	TGTGCCAGCAGTATGGGACTAGCTAGGAATGAGCAGTTCTTC
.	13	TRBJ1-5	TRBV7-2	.	CASSAQGNQPQHF	TGTGCCAGCAGCGCCCAGGGGAATCAGCCCCAGCATTTT
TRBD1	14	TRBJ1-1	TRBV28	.	CASSLVQGPTEAFF	TGTGCCAGCAGTTTAGTACAGGGGCCCACTGAAGCTTTCTTT